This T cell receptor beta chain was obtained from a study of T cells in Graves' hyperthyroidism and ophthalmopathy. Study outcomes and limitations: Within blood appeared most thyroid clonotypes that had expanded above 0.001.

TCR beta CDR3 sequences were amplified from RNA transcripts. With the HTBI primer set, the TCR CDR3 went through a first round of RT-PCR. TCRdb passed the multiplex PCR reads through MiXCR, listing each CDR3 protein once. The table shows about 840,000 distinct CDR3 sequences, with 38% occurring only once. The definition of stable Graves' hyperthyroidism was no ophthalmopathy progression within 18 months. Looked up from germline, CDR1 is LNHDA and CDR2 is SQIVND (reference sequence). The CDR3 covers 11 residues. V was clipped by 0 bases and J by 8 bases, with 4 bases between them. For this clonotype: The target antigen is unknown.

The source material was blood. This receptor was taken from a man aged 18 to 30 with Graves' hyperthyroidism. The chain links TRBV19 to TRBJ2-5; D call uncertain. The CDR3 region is CASSIDYTQYF. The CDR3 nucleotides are TGTGCCAGTAGTATAGATTACACCCAGTACTTC.